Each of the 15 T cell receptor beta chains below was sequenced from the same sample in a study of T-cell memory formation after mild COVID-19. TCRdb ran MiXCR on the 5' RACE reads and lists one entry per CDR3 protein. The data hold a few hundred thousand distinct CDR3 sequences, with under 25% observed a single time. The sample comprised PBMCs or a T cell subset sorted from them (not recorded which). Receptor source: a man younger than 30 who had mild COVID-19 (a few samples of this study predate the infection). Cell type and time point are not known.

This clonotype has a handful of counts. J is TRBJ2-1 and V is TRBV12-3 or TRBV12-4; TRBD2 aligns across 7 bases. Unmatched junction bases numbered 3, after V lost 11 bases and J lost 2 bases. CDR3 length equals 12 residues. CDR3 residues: CAGRGPYNEQFF. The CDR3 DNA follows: TGTGCCGGGAGGGGACCCTACAATGAGCAGTTCTTC.

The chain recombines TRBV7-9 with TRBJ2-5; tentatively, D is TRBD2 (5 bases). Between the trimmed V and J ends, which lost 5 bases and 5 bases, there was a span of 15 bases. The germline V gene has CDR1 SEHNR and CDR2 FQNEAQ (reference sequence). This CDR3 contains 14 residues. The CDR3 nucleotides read TGTGCCAGCAGCCCGGACTGGATCGGGGAGACCCAGTACTTC. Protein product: CASSPDWIGETQYF.

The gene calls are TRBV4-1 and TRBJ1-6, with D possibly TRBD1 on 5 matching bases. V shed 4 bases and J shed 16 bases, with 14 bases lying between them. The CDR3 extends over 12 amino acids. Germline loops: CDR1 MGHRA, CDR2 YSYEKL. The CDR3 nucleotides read TGCGCCAGCAGCCTCGACGGGGACCAGCTCCACTTT. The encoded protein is CASSLDGDQLHF.

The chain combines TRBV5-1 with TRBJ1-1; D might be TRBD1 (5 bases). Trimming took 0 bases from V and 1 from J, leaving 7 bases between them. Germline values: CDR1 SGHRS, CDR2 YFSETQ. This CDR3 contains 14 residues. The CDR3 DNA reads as TGCGCCAGCAGCTTGGAGGGACCGAACACTGAAGCTTTCTTT. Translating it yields CASSLEGPNTEAFF.

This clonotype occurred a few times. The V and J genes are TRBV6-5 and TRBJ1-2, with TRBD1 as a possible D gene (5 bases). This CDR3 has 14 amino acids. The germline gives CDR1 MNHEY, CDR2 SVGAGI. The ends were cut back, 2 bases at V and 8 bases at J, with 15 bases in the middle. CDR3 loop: CASSYQGPLEGYTF. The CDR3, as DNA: TGTGCCAGCAGTTACCAGGGACCGCTGGAGGGCTACACCTTC.

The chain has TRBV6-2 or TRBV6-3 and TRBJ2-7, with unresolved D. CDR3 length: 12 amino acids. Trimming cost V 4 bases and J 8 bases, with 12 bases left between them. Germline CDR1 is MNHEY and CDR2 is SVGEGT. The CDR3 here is CASSFRDSKQYF. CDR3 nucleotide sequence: TGTGCCAGCAGTTTCCGTGACTCCAAGCAGTACTTC.

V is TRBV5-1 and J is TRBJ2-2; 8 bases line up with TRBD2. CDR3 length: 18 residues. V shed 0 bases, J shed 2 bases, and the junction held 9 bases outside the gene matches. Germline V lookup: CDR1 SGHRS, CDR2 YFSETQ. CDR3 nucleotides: TGCGCCAGCAGCTTGGGTTACCAGCGGGGGCTCAACACCGGGGAGCTGTTTTTT. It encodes CASSLGYQRGLNTGELFF.

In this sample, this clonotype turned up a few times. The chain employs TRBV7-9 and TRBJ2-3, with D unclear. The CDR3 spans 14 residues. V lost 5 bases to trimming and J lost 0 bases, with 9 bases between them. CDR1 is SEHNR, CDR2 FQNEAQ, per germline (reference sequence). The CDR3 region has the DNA TGTGCCAGCAGCCTCTACGAAAGCACAGATACGCAGTATTTT. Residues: CASSLYESTDTQYF.

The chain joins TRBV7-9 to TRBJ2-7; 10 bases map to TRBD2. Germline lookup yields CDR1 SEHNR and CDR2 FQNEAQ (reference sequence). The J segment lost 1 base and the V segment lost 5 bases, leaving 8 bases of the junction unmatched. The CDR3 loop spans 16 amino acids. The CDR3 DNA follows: TGTGCCAGCAGCCCCTTGCCTAGCGGGGGATCCTACGAGCAGTACTTC. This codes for CASSPLPSGGSYEQYF.

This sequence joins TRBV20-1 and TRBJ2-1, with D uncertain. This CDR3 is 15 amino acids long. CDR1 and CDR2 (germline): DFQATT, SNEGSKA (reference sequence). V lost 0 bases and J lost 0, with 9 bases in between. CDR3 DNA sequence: TGCAGTGCTAGAGAATCGCCCAGCTCCTACAATGAGCAGTTCTTC. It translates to CSARESPSSYNEQFF.

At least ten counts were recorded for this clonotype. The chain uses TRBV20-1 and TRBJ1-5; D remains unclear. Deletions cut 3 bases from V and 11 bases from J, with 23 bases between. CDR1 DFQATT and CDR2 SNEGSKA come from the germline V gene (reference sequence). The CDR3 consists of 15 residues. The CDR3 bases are TGCAGTGCTAGCCCCGGTGAGGGCCCCTATCATTCCCAGCATTTT. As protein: CSASPGEGPYHSQHF.

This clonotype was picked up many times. The CDR3, as DNA: TGCGCCAGCAGCCGCCTAGCGGGGAGAACGGGCTCCTACAATGAGCAGTTCTTC. It yields the protein CASSRLAGRTGSYNEQFF. J is TRBJ2-1 and V is TRBV4-3; the match to TRBD2 covers 9 bases. J gave up 0 bases and V 4 bases, and 10 bases lay outside the gene matches. CDR3 length: 18 amino acids. CDR1 is LGHNA and CDR2 is YSLEER in the germline V gene.

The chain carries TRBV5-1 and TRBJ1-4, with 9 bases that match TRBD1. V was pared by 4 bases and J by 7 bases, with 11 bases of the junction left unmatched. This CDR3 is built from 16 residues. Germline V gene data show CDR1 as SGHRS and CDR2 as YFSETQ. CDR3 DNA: TGCGCCAGCAGCGCCGCAGGACAGGGGCGCGGTGAAAAACTGTTTTTT. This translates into CASSAAGQGRGEKLFF. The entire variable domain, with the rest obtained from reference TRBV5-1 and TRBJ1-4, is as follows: KAGVTQTPRYLIKTRGQQVTLSCSPISGHRSVSWYQQTPGQGLQFLFEYFSETQRNKGNFPGRFSGRQFSNSRSEMNVSTLELGDSALYLCASSAAGQGRGEKLFFGSGTQLSVL.

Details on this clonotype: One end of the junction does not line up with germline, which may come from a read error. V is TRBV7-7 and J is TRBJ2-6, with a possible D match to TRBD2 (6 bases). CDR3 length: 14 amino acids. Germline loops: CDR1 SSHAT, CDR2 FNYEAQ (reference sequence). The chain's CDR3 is CASSPGLRANVLTF. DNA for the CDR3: TGTGCTAGCAGCCCGGGACTCCGGGCCAACGTCCTGACTTTC.

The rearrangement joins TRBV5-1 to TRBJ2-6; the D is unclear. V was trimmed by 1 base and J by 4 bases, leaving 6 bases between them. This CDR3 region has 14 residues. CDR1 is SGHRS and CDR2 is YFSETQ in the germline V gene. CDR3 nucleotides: TGCGCCAGCAGCTTGAGCACCGGGGCCAACGTCCTGACTTTC. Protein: CASSLSTGANVLTF.